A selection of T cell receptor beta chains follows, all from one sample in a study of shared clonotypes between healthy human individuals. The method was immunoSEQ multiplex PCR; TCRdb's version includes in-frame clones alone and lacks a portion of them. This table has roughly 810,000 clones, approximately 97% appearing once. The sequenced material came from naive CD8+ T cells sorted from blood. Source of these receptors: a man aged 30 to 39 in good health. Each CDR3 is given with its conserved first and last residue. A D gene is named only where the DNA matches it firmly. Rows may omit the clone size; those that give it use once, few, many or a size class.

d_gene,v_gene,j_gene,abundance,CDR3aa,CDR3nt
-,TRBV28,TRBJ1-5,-,CASSFGGNQPQHF,TGTGCCAGCAGTTTCGGGGGTAATCAGCCCCAGCATTTT
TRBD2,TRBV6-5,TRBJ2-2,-,CASRETSAGELFF,TGTGCCAGCAGAGAAACTAGCGCCGGGGAGCTGTTTTTT
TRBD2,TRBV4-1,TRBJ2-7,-,CASSQERLAGGYEQYF,TGCGCCAGCAGCCAAGAGCGGTTAGCGGGAGGTTACGAGCAGTACTTC
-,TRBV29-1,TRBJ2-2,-,CSVAGTARSFAGELFF,TGCAGCGTGGCGGGGACAGCTCGCTCTTTCGCCGGGGAGCTGTTTTTT
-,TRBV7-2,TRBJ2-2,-,CASTSSVNGELFF,TGTGCCAGCACCAGTAGCGTGAACGGGGAGCTGTTTTTT
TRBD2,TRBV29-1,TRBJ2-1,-,CSGRASGSPPYNEQFF,TGCAGCGGGAGGGCTAGCGGGAGCCCGCCCTACAATGAGCAGTTCTTC
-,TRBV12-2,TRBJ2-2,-,CASRFAPGELFF,TGTGCAAGTCGCTTTGCCCCCGGGGAGCTGTTTTTT
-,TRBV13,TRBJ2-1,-,CASSLGENEQFF,TGTGCCAGCAGCTTAGGGGAGAATGAGCAGTTCTTC
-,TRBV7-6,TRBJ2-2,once,CASSLWLEAGELFF,TGTGCCAGCAGCTTATGGCTAGAGGCCGGGGAGCTGTTTTTT
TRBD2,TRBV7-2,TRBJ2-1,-,CASSFPSGRGEQFF,TGTGCCAGCAGCTTCCCTAGCGGGAGAGGTGAGCAGTTCTTC
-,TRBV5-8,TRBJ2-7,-,CATHEGGTPYEQYF,TGTGCCACCCATGAGGGGGGGACCCCGTACGAGCAGTACTTC
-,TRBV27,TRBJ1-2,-,CASPSGASHYGYTF,TGTGCCAGCCCCTCCGGGGCTTCCCACTATGGCTACACCTTC
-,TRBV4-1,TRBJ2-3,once,CASSQLIETLPTDTQYF,TGCGCCAGCAGCCAGTTGATCGAAACCCTCCCCACAGATACGCAGTATTTT